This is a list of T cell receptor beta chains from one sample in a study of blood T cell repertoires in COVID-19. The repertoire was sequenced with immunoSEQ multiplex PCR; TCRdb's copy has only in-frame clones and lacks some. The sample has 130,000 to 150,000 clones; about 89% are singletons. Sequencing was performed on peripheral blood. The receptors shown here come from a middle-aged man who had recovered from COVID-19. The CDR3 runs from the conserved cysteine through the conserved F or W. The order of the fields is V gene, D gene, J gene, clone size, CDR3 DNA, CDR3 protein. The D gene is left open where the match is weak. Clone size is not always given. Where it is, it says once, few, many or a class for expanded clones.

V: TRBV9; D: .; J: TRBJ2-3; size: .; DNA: TGTGCCAGCAGCCCCTACACAGATACGCAGTATTTT; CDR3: CASSPYTDTQYF
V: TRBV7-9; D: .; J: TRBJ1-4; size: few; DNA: TGTGCCAGCAGCGCCAACAGGGAAGCTAATGAAAAACTGTTTTTT; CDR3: CASSANREANEKLFF
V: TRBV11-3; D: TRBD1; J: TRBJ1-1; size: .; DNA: TGTGCCAGCAGCCCAAGGGCAGGGGGGAACACTGAAGCTTTCTTT; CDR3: CASSPRAGGNTEAFF
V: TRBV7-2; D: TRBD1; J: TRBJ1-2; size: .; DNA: TGTGCCAGCAGCCCACCCGACAGGGATGGCTACACCTTC; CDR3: CASSPPDRDGYTF
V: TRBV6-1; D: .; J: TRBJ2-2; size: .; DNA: TGTGCCAGCAGTGTCGCCACCTGGACACCGAACACCGGGGAGCTGTTTTTT; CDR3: CASSVATWTPNTGELFF
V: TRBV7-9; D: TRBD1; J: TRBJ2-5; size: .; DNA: TGTGCCAGCAGCTCTTCAGGGGGCCGTGAGACCCAGTACTTC; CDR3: CASSSSGGRETQYF
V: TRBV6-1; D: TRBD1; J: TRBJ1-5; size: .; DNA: TGTGCCAGCAGTGAAGGGGAACCGGGACAGCCCTTGCATTTT; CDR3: CASSEGEPGQPLHF
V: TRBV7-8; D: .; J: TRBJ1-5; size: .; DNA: TGTGCCAGCAGCTTTTTCCCTCCGGGGTATTCGGGTCAGCCCCAGCATTTT; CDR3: CASSFFPPGYSGQPQHF
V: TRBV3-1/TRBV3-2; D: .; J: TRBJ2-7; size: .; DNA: TGTGCCAGCAGCCTAGACAGGCACTACGAGCAGTACTTC; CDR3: CASSLDRHYEQYF
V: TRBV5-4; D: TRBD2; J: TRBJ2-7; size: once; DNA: TGTGCCAGCAGCGTTGGGGGGGGACCCTCCTACGAGCAGTACTTC; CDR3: CASSVGGGPSYEQYF
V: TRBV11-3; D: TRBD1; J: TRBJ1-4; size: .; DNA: TGTGCCAGCAGCTTAGTGGGGACAGGGAATGAAAAACTGTTTTTT; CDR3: CASSLVGTGNEKLFF
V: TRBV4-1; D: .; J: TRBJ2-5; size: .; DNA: TGCGCCAGCAGCCTAAACCCGACTAACCAAGAGACCCAGTACTTC; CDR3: CASSLNPTNQETQYF
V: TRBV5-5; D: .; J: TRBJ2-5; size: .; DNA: TGTGCCAGCAGCTTGGGAGTTGGGGGGGCCTTGGAGACCCAGTACTTC; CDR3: CASSLGVGGALETQYF
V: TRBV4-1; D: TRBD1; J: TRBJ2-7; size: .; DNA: TGCGCCAGCAGCCAAGGCGCCCTCAGGGGGAACTCCTACGAGCAGTACTTC; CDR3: CASSQGALRGNSYEQYF
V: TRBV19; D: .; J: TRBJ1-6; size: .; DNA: TGTGCCAGTTCCACTTACGATTCACCCCTCCACTTT; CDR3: CASSTYDSPLHF
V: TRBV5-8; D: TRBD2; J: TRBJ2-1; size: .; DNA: TGTGCCAGCAGCCCTTTCGAGCGGGGGGGAACCAATGAGCAGTTCTTC; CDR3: CASSPFERGGTNEQFF
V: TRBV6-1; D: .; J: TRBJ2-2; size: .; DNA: TGTGCCAGCAGTGAATCCACAGCGAACACCGGGGAGCTGTTTTTT; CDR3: CASSESTANTGELFF
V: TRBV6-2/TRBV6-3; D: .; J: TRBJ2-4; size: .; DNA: TGTGCCAGCAGTTACTCCTCGGAGGGCATTCAGTACTTC; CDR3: CASSYSSEGIQYF
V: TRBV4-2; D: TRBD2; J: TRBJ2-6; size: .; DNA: TGTGCCAGCAGCCAAGAACTAGCGTCTTCCTCTGGGGCCAACGTCCTGACTTTC; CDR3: CASSQELASSSGANVLTF
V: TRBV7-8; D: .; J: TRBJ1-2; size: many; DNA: TGTGCCAGCAGCTTACGGCAGGGGCCTGGCTATGGCTACACCTTC; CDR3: CASSLRQGPGYGYTF
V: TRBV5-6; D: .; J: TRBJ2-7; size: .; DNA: TGTGCCAGCAGCCTGGGGGATCTTGGGAGCTCCTACGAGCAGTACTTC; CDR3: CASSLGDLGSSYEQYF
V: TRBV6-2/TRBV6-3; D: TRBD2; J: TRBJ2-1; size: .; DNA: TGTGCCAGCAGTTACCTTGTCGGACTAGCGGGGACCTACAATGAGCAGTTCTTC; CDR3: CASSYLVGLAGTYNEQFF
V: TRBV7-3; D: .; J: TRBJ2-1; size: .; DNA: TGTGCCAGCAGCTCTCGGTCGGGGGAGCAGTTCTTC; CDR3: CASSSRSGEQFF
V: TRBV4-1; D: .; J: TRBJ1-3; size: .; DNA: TGCGCCAGCAGCCAAGGCCCTAGGGGCCCTAGCTCTGGAAACACCATATATTTT; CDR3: CASSQGPRGPSSGNTIYF
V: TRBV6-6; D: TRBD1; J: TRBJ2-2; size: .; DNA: TGTGCCAGCAGTTACAGAGGGGGCGAGGAGCTGTTTTTT; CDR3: CASSYRGGEELFF
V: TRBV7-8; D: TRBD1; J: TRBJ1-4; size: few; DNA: TGTGCCAGCAGGAACGACCGGACAGGGTCTGAAAAACTGTTTTTT; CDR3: CASRNDRTGSEKLFF
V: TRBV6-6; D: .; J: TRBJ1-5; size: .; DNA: TGTGCCAGCAGTTACTCGAATCCGAGGAGCAATCAGCCCCAGCATTTT; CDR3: CASSYSNPRSNQPQHF
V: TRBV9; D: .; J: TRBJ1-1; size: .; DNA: TGTGCCAGCAGCCCTGGGGGCAGGACTGAAGCTTTCTTT; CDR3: CASSPGGRTEAFF
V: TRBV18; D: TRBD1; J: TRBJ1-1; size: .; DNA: TGTGCCACCCGACAGGGGAGGAACACTGAAGCTTTCTTT; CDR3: CATRQGRNTEAFF
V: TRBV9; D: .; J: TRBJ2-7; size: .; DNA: TGTGCCAGCAGCGTAGCTGGGGGCCCTTACGAGCAGTACTTC; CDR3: CASSVAGGPYEQYF
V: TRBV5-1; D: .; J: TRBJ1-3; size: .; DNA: TGCGCCAGCAGCTTGGTGGGGCTTGGAAACACCATATATTTT; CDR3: CASSLVGLGNTIYF
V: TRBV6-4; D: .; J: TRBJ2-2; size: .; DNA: TGTGCCAGCGCTGCCAGCGCGAACACCGGGGAGCTGTTTTTT; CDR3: CASAASANTGELFF
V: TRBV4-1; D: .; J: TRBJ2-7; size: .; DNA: TGCGCCAGCAGCCAAGATACAGCAGGGGACTACGAGCAGTACTTC; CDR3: CASSQDTAGDYEQYF